The rows below give T cell receptor beta chains drawn from one sample of a study of blood T cell repertoires in COVID-19. The repertoire was sequenced with immunoSEQ multiplex PCR; TCRdb's copy has only in-frame clones and lacks some. This sample carries about 350,000 clones, 85% to 90% of them seen once, and the ten largest clones take just over 1%. Sequenced input: PBMCs or T cells enriched from blood (not recorded which). All receptors derive from a woman in her thirties who had been exposed to COVID-19. Both conserved end residues are part of each CDR3. D genes are given only for firm matches. Part of the rows lack a size; the others show once, few, many or a class for expanded clones.

TRBV10-1	.	TRBJ1-4	TRBD1	TGCGCCAGCGGAGACGGGACAGGGTTAAATGAAAAACTGTTTTTT	CASGDGTGLNEKLFF
TRBV2	.	TRBJ1-2	TRBD1	TGTGCCAGCATGGGTGACAGGGTTCGGTATGGCTACACCTTC	CASMGDRVRYGYTF
TRBV28	.	TRBJ1-5	.	TGTGCCAGCGCCCCGGGGGACGATCAGCCCCAGCATTTT	CASAPGDDQPQHF
TRBV5-1	.	TRBJ2-7	TRBD2	TGCGCCAGCAGCTCCTTAGCGGGAGGGCCGTACGAGCAGTACTTC	CASSSLAGGPYEQYF
TRBV2	.	TRBJ1-5	.	TGTGCCAGCAGTGACCAGGGGCAAGTTGGACAGCCCCAGCATTTT	CASSDQGQVGQPQHF
TRBV10-3	.	TRBJ1-1	.	TGTGCCATCAGCCGGGACATGATGAACACTGAAGCTTTCTTT	CAISRDMMNTEAFF
TRBV2	few	TRBJ2-4	TRBD1	TGTGCCAGCAAAAAGGACAGGGGCACGACACTAGCCAAAAACATTCAGTACTTC	CASKKDRGTTLAKNIQYF
TRBV6-2/TRBV6-3	.	TRBJ1-5	.	TGTGCCAGCAGTTACCAGATCCGGGACTCCCAGCATTTT	CASSYQIRDSQHF
TRBV6-5	.	TRBJ1-2	.	TGTGCCAGCAGTTACGCGGGGACGGCTGGCTACACCTTC	CASSYAGTAGYTF
TRBV30	few	TRBJ1-1	TRBD1	TGTGCCTGGAGTGGTCAGGGGGCTCAGATGAACACTGAAGCTTTCTTT	CAWSGQGAQMNTEAFF
TRBV7-9	.	TRBJ2-3	TRBD1	TGTGCCAGCAGCTCCTCCGGGACAGGGTCCACAGATACGCAGTATTTT	CASSSSGTGSTDTQYF
TRBV2	.	TRBJ2-7	TRBD2	TGTGCCAGCTCACCTAGCGGGATAGGATACGAGCAGTACTTC	CASSPSGIGYEQYF
TRBV20-1	.	TRBJ2-7	.	TGCAGTGCTAGTGACCTACCGGGTCCAAACTACGAGCAGTACTTC	CSASDLPGPNYEQYF
TRBV30	.	TRBJ2-3	TRBD2	TGTGCCTGGAGTTCTAGCGGGGGCACAGATACGCAGTATTTT	CAWSSSGGTDTQYF
TRBV7-9	.	TRBJ2-5	TRBD2	TGTGCCAGCAGCGCACGGACTAGCGGACAAGAGACCCAGTACTTC	CASSARTSGQETQYF
TRBV4-2	once	TRBJ2-3	TRBD2	TGTGCCAGCAGCCAAGAGCCAGCGGGAGGAGGCACAGATACGCAGTATTTT	CASSQEPAGGGTDTQYF
TRBV29-1	.	TRBJ2-5	.	TGCAGCGTTGGAGGGATCCGGGACCAAGAGACCCAGTACTTC	CSVGGIRDQETQYF
TRBV27	few	TRBJ1-1	TRBD1	TGTGCCAGCAGTTACGGGACAGGAAGCACTGAAGCTTTCTTT	CASSYGTGSTEAFF
TRBV19	.	TRBJ1-2	.	TGTGCCAGTAGTGTACCCAGACAGACTTACTATGGCTACACCTTC	CASSVPRQTYYGYTF
TRBV7-2	.	TRBJ2-5	TRBD1	TGTGCCAGCAGCACAGCAGACAGGGGAGAGACCCAGTACTTC	CASSTADRGETQYF
TRBV2	.	TRBJ2-2	TRBD1	TGTGCCAGCAGACTCCAGGGGGCTGGCACCGGGGAGCTGTTTTTT	CASRLQGAGTGELFF
TRBV27	.	TRBJ2-4	.	TGTGCCAGCAGTCCAATCTTTAGCGGCGAGAAAAACATTCAGTACTTC	CASSPIFSGEKNIQYF
TRBV6-5	.	TRBJ2-1	TRBD2	TGTGCCAGCAGTTACTCCGCGGGAGGAACCTACAATGAGCAGTTCTTC	CASSYSAGGTYNEQFF
TRBV14	.	TRBJ2-7	.	TGTGCCAGCAGCCAAGATCGTGGGGCAGGGTTTATCTACGAGCAGTACTTC	CASSQDRGAGFIYEQYF
TRBV24-1	.	TRBJ2-3	.	TGTGCCACAGACGACTTAAACACAGATACGCAGTATTTT	CATDDLNTDTQYF
TRBV20-1	once	TRBJ2-5	.	TGCAGTGCTAGTTCGTGGCGGAAGTACCAAGAGACCCAGTACTTC	CSASSWRKYQETQYF
TRBV24-1	.	TRBJ2-2	.	TGTGCCACCAGTGATTTCCAGGACAGAAACACCGGGGAGCTGTTTTTT	CATSDFQDRNTGELFF
TRBV9	.	TRBJ2-2	TRBD1	TGTGCCAGCACCCTAACCTACCACGGGACAGGGGGAGGCGGGGAGCTGTTTTTT	CASTLTYHGTGGGGELFF
TRBV7-9	.	TRBJ2-1	TRBD2	TGTGCCAGCAGCTTCGGACTAGCGGGAGACAATGAGCAGTTCTTC	CASSFGLAGDNEQFF
TRBV15	.	TRBJ1-2	TRBD1	TGTGCCACCAGCAGAGGGACGGGACAGCTTAACTATGGCTACACCTTC	CATSRGTGQLNYGYTF
TRBV6-5	few	TRBJ1-5	TRBD1	TGTGCCAGCAGGACGGGACAGGGGGTTGGTCAGCCCCAGCATTTT	CASRTGQGVGQPQHF
TRBV30	.	TRBJ1-4	TRBD1	TGTGCCTGTAACCCAGGACAGGGCCTTCGCGCGGAAAAACTGTTTTTT	CACNPGQGLRAEKLFF
TRBV7-9	.	TRBJ1-1	.	TGTGCCAGCAGCGTGGGACTAGCGAACACTGAAGCTTTCTTT	CASSVGLANTEAFF
TRBV5-8	.	TRBJ1-6	.	TGTGCCAGCAGCAAATCAGCTACTAGCTCCTATAATTCACCCCTCCACTTT	CASSKSATSSYNSPLHF
TRBV7-3	.	TRBJ1-2	.	TGTGCCAGCAGCCCCTCTGGCGGACAACTAGGCTACACCTTC	CASSPSGGQLGYTF
TRBV27	.	TRBJ2-5	TRBD2	TGTGCCAGCAGTCCTCGGGGGGGGGAGACCCAGTACTTC	CASSPRGGETQYF
TRBV7-6	.	TRBJ2-3	.	TGTGCCATCGGACTCAAAAACACAGATACGCAGTATTTT	CAIGLKNTDTQYF
TRBV9	.	TRBJ2-1	.	TGTGCCAGCAGCGTAACTCCCACACAGGACAATGAGCAGTTCTTC	CASSVTPTQDNEQFF
TRBV5-1	few	TRBJ2-7	TRBD1	TGCGCCAGCAGCTACGGGACAGAAAAATACGAGCAGTACTTC	CASSYGTEKYEQYF
TRBV27	.	TRBJ2-7	TRBD2	TGTGCCAGCAGTTTGGCCCTCGGGGGGAGCTCCTACGAGCAGTACTTC	CASSLALGGSSYEQYF
TRBV9	.	TRBJ1-2	TRBD1	TGTGCCAGCAGCGCCGACCCGGGACAGGGATTCGGCTACACCTTC	CASSADPGQGFGYTF
TRBV15	.	TRBJ2-1	TRBD2	TGTGCCACCAGCAGCTCATGGCGGGAGGTCGGGTACAATGAGCAGTTCTTC	CATSSSWREVGYNEQFF
TRBV7-3	many	TRBJ1-5	.	TGTGCCAGCAGCTTATCGGGGGGCAATCAGCCCCAGCATTTT	CASSLSGGNQPQHF
TRBV6-1	.	TRBJ1-2	.	TGTGCCAGCAGTGAAGTGGAGGGGCTGTGGGGCTACACCTTC	CASSEVEGLWGYTF
TRBV19	.	TRBJ2-1	.	TGTGCCAGTAGCATCCAGCTCACCCTTCCGGGGTACAATGAGCAGTTCTTC	CASSIQLTLPGYNEQFF
TRBV6-5	.	TRBJ2-1	.	TGTGCCAGCAGTTTGGCGGGGCTCCCCTACAATGAGCAGTTCTTC	CASSLAGLPYNEQFF
TRBV18	.	TRBJ1-5	.	TGTGCCAGCTCACTCTACTCTGAACCTTCGGGCAATCAGCCCCAGCATTTT	CASSLYSEPSGNQPQHF
TRBV20-1	.	TRBJ1-2	.	TGCAGTGCCCCGGGGGAGGGCGGCTACACCTTC	CSAPGEGGYTF
TRBV7-9	.	TRBJ1-4	TRBD1	TGTGCCAGCAGCATGACAGGGATTAATGAAAAACTGTTTTTT	CASSMTGINEKLFF
TRBV28	.	TRBJ2-1	.	TGTGCCAGCAGAGTACAGGGCTACAATGAGCAGTTCTTC	CASRVQGYNEQFF
TRBV11-2	.	TRBJ1-4	.	TGTGCCAGCAGCCCCCGGCCCCTGGGCAGTGAAAAACTGTTTTTT	CASSPRPLGSEKLFF
TRBV12-5	.	TRBJ2-1	.	TGTGCTAGTGGTGGCTCGGGGCAGTTCTTC	CASGGSGQFF
TRBV7-2	.	TRBJ1-5	TRBD1	TGTGCCAGCAGCCCAGGGGGCGTGGGCAATCAGCCCCAGCATTTT	CASSPGGVGNQPQHF
TRBV5-4	.	TRBJ2-7	.	TGTGCCAGCAGCTTGGGAGGGACTGCCTACGAGCAGTACTTC	CASSLGGTAYEQYF
TRBV6-1	.	TRBJ1-5	.	TGTGCCAGCAGTGAGGGCAGAGTTTCCAATCAGCCCCAGCATTTT	CASSEGRVSNQPQHF
TRBV10-3	.	TRBJ2-7	TRBD1	TGTGCCATCAGTGATCGGCAGGCGGGGGACAGGGGATGGTACGAGCAGTACTTC	CAISDRQAGDRGWYEQYF
TRBV28	.	TRBJ2-5	TRBD1	TGTGCCAGCAGTGATAGCAACCGGGACAGACAAGAGACCCAGTACTTC	CASSDSNRDRQETQYF
TRBV27	.	TRBJ1-4	.	TGTGCCAGCAGTTCCAGCACCCTAGACCGGCTAAAACTGTTTTTT	CASSSSTLDRLKLFF